These 8 T cell receptor beta chains share one sample of origin, sequenced in a study of CD8 T cells in ankylosing spondylitis. MiXCR, run by TCRdb on the 5' RACE reads, gives a single entry per CDR3 protein. The data contain about 240,000 distinct CDR3 sequences, under 12% of them singletons. Sequencing was done on a sample of blood, either unsorted or a sorted T cell fraction (not recorded which). Receptor source: a male donor with ankylosing spondylitis or in good health (not recorded which).

At least ten counts were recorded for this clonotype. This chain uses TRBV2 with TRBJ1-5; D is unresolved. The CDR3 contains 15 residues. Trimming removed 6 bases from V and 4 bases from J, with 16 bases in between. CDR1 is SNHLY, CDR2 FYNNEI, per germline. The CDR3 DNA follows: TGTGCCAGCAGCCGCTCCGGGGTAGGGAATCAGCCCCAGCATTTT. This translates into CASSRSGVGNQPQHF.

This clonotype was picked up many times. The chain is built from TRBV20-1 and TRBJ2-1, with D perhaps TRBD2 (6 bases). CDR1 is DFQATT and CDR2 is SNEGSKA in the germline V gene (reference sequence). The CDR3 is 16 residues long. V lost 3 bases to trimming and J lost 7 bases, with 22 bases between them. CDR3 in amino acids: CSASTGEVDTRNEQFF. DNA for the CDR3: TGCAGTGCTAGTACGGGGGAAGTCGATACTCGTAATGAGCAGTTCTTC.

This clonotype was counted between two and nine times. An end of the junction does not agree with germline; a read error may underlie this. This chain connects TRBV3-1 to TRBJ1-2; 7 nucleotides align to TRBD1. CDR1 and CDR2 from the germline V gene are LGHDT and YNNKEL (reference sequence). The CDR3 loop spans 19 amino acids. Here the CDR3 reads CASCHLDTRLGQPSYGYTF. The CDR3 DNA reads TGTGCCAGCTGCCACCTAGACACCCGGTTGGGACAGCCTTCCTATGGCTACACCTTC.

At least ten counts were recorded for this clonotype. The chain recombines TRBV2 with TRBJ2-3; the match to TRBD2 covers 10 bases. The CDR3 has 14 residues. From germline, CDR1 is SNHLY and CDR2 FYNNEI. The V segment lost 6 bases and the J segment 12 bases; nucleotides outside the gene matches: 12. CDR3 DNA: TGTGCCAGCAGCATAGCGGGGGGCCCTTGGCCACAGTATTTT. Translated, it gives CASSIAGGPWPQYF.

This clonotype has ten or more counts. The chain has TRBV5-1 and TRBJ2-1; possibly TRBD1 for D (5 bases). The V end lost 3 bases, the J end lost 0 bases, and 10 bases lay between the germline ends. The CDR3 has 15 residues. CDR1 is SGHRS and CDR2 is YFSETQ in the germline V gene. This CDR3 reads CASSSDIGSYNEQFF. Here the CDR3 DNA reads TGCGCCAGCAGCTCGGACATCGGCTCCTACAATGAGCAGTTCTTC.

This clonotype appeared many times. The CDR3 DNA sequence: TGTGCCAGCAGTCGGCCTCCCTCTGGAAACACCATATATTTT. Protein product: CASSRPPSGNTIYF. The V and J genes are TRBV6-1 and TRBJ1-3, with no clear D. This CDR3 has 14 residues. Trimming pared 5 bases from V and 0 bases from J, leaving 8 bases between. Germline V CDR1 and CDR2: MNHNS, SASEGT.

The rearrangement uses TRBV4-1 and TRBJ1-2, with D perhaps matching TRBD1 (5 bases). Germline assignment: CDR1 MGHRA and CDR2 YSYEKL. The CDR3 covers 15 residues. Trimming took 0 bases from V and 8 from J, leaving 16 bases between them. CDR3 residues: CASSQEGLGGIGYTF. The CDR3 nucleotides are TGCGCCAGCAGCCAAGAGGGTCTGGGGGGAATAGGCTACACCTTC.

At least ten counts were recorded for this clonotype. The chain is built from TRBV20-1 and TRBJ2-5; 11 bases line up with TRBD2. Germline V gene data show CDR1 as DFQATT and CDR2 as SNEGSKA (reference sequence). V was clipped by 1 base and J by 4 bases; unmatched bases: 2. The CDR3 is made up of 14 amino acids. In DNA form, the CDR3 reads TGCAGTGCTAGAGCTAGCGGGAGGACAGAGACCCAGTACTTC. Translating it yields CSARASGRTETQYF.